This is a list of T cell receptor beta chains from one sample in a study of CD8 T cells in Susac syndrome. TCRdb processed the immunoSEQ multiplex PCR reads anew with MiXCR; each CDR3 protein has one entry. The sample lists around 140,000 distinct CDR3 sequences; 95% were seen once. Material: CD4+ T cells from PBMCs. The receptors shown here come from a human donor with Susac syndrome. CDR3s include the opening cysteine and the closing phenylalanine or tryptophan. The D gene is left open where the match is weak. Clone size is stated in some rows and not others, as once, few, many or a class when expanded.

D gene: -
clone size: -
V gene: TRBV20-1
J gene: TRBJ1-1
CDR3 protein: CSVKVAGRAEAFF
CDR3 DNA: TGCAGTGTCAAGGTCGCAGGGAGAGCTGAAGCTTTCTTT

D gene: TRBD1
clone size: once
V gene: TRBV29-1
J gene: TRBJ1-2
CDR3 protein: CSVDPTGFDGYTF
CDR3 DNA: TGCAGCGTTGATCCGACAGGGTTCGATGGCTACACCTTC

D gene: -
clone size: -
V gene: TRBV5-1
J gene: TRBJ2-5
CDR3 protein: CASSSPRSGETQYF
CDR3 DNA: TGCGCCAGCAGCTCCCCGCGTAGCGGAGAGACCCAGTACTTC

D gene: -
clone size: -
V gene: TRBV5-1
J gene: TRBJ1-2
CDR3 protein: CASSLYRRYGYTF
CDR3 DNA: TGCGCCAGCAGCTTGTACAGGCGTTATGGCTACACCTTC

D gene: TRBD1
clone size: -
V gene: TRBV20-1
J gene: TRBJ1-1
CDR3 protein: CSARETGVTTEAFF
CDR3 DNA: TGCAGTGCTAGAGAGACAGGGGTCACCACTGAAGCTTTCTTT

D gene: -
clone size: -
V gene: TRBV6-4
J gene: TRBJ2-2
CDR3 protein: CASSVTGTGELFF
CDR3 DNA: TGTGCCAGCAGTGTCACAGGGACCGGGGAGCTGTTTTTT

D gene: -
clone size: -
V gene: TRBV7-2
J gene: TRBJ1-1
CDR3 protein: CASSLDRLEAFF
CDR3 DNA: TGTGCCAGCAGCTTAGACAGACTTGAAGCTTTCTTT

D gene: -
clone size: -
V gene: TRBV30
J gene: TRBJ2-7
CDR3 protein: CAWVGQGANNGHF
CDR3 DNA: -

D gene: -
clone size: -
V gene: TRBV30
J gene: TRBJ2-5
CDR3 protein: CAWSDQGETQYF
CDR3 DNA: TGTGCCTGGAGTGATCAGGGGGAGACCCAGTACTTC

D gene: TRBD1
clone size: -
V gene: TRBV9
J gene: TRBJ2-7
CDR3 protein: CASSHRQGTSYEQYF
CDR3 DNA: TGTGCCAGCAGCCATCGACAGGGGACCTCCTACGAGCAGTACTTC

D gene: -
clone size: -
V gene: TRBV29-1
J gene: TRBJ2-7
CDR3 protein: CSVVTKSGPHYEQYF
CDR3 DNA: TGCAGCGTTGTAACGAAGTCCGGGCCACACTACGAGCAGTACTTC

D gene: -
clone size: -
V gene: TRBV6-4
J gene: TRBJ2-3
CDR3 protein: CASSDRSTDTQYF
CDR3 DNA: TGTGCCAGCAGTGACCGTAGCACAGATACGCAGTATTTT

D gene: -
clone size: -
V gene: TRBV20-1
J gene: TRBJ1-2
CDR3 protein: CSATKVGTSDGYTF
CDR3 DNA: TGCAGTGCTACGAAGGTGGGGACAAGCGATGGCTACACCTTC

D gene: TRBD1
clone size: once
V gene: TRBV27
J gene: TRBJ1-6
CDR3 protein: CASSPGQGANSPLHF
CDR3 DNA: TGTGCCAGCAGTCCAGGACAGGGGGCTAATTCACCCCTCCACTTT

D gene: -
clone size: -
V gene: TRBV7-2
J gene: TRBJ1-5
CDR3 protein: CASSTWGGTSQPQHF
CDR3 DNA: TGTGCCAGCAGCACTTGGGGGGGGACAAGTCAGCCCCAGCATTTT

D gene: TRBD2
clone size: -
V gene: TRBV27
J gene: TRBJ2-1
CDR3 protein: CASRSGSSYYNEQFF
CDR3 DNA: TGTGCCAGCCGAAGCGGGAGTAGTTACTACAATGAGCAGTTCTTC

D gene: TRBD1
clone size: -
V gene: TRBV2
J gene: TRBJ1-6
CDR3 protein: CASSARGQGKKSPLHF
CDR3 DNA: TGTGCCAGCAGCGCTCGGGGACAGGGGAAAAAGTCACCCCTCCACTTT

D gene: -
clone size: -
V gene: TRBV9
J gene: TRBJ2-7
CDR3 protein: CASSPGGSYEQYF
CDR3 DNA: TGTGCCAGCAGCCCCGGGGGCTCCTACGAGCAGTACTTC

D gene: TRBD1
clone size: -
V gene: TRBV12-3/TRBV12-4
J gene: TRBJ1-4
CDR3 protein: CASSLTGVSNEKLFF
CDR3 DNA: TGTGCCAGCAGTTTAACAGGGGTCTCTAATGAAAAACTGTTTTTT

D gene: -
clone size: -
V gene: TRBV6-6
J gene: TRBJ1-2
CDR3 protein: CASSYFGGYTF
CDR3 DNA: TGTGCCAGCAGTTACTTTGGCGGCTACACCTTC

D gene: TRBD1
clone size: -
V gene: TRBV12-3/TRBV12-4
J gene: TRBJ1-5
CDR3 protein: CATSDVGGAGGQPQHF
CDR3 DNA: TGTGCCACCTCGGATGTCGGGGGCGCAGGGGGTCAGCCCCAGCATTTT

D gene: -
clone size: -
V gene: TRBV6-5
J gene: TRBJ2-1
CDR3 protein: CASSSTHYNEQFF
CDR3 DNA: TGTGCCAGCAGTTCCACCCACTACAATGAGCAGTTCTTC

D gene: -
clone size: -
V gene: TRBV7-9
J gene: TRBJ2-7
CDR3 protein: CASSQVVVDEQYF
CDR3 DNA: TGTGCCAGCAGCCAAGTGGTCGTGGACGAGCAGTACTTC

D gene: -
clone size: -
V gene: TRBV7-6
J gene: TRBJ2-3
CDR3 protein: CASSLPNTDTQYF
CDR3 DNA: TGTGCCAGCAGCTTACCTAACACAGATACGCAGTATTTT

D gene: -
clone size: -
V gene: TRBV7-9
J gene: TRBJ2-3
CDR3 protein: CANRGGDTQYF
CDR3 DNA: TGTGCCAACAGGGGGGGAGATACGCAGTATTTT

D gene: TRBD2
clone size: -
V gene: TRBV20-1
J gene: TRBJ2-1
CDR3 protein: CSGARGSYNEQFF
CDR3 DNA: TGCAGTGGGGCTCGCGGGAGCTACAATGAGCAGTTCTTC

D gene: TRBD2
clone size: -
V gene: TRBV4-1
J gene: TRBJ2-2
CDR3 protein: CASSLIPRASGRRDTGELFF
CDR3 DNA: TGCGCCAGCAGCCTAATACCCCGGGCTAGCGGTCGTCGCGACACCGGGGAGCTGTTTTTT

D gene: -
clone size: -
V gene: TRBV30
J gene: TRBJ2-1
CDR3 protein: CAWSLALRAEQFF
CDR3 DNA: TGTGCCTGGAGCTTAGCGCTCAGAGCCGAGCAGTTCTTC

D gene: -
clone size: -
V gene: TRBV30
J gene: TRBJ1-2
CDR3 protein: CAWSESEGRGYTF
CDR3 DNA: TGTGCCTGGAGTGAGTCAGAAGGACGTGGCTACACCTTC

D gene: TRBD2
clone size: -
V gene: TRBV5-1
J gene: TRBJ2-7
CDR3 protein: CASNPGTSGGNEQYF
CDR3 DNA: TGCGCCAGCAATCCGGGGACTAGCGGGGGTAACGAGCAGTACTTC

D gene: TRBD1
clone size: -
V gene: TRBV25-1
J gene: TRBJ2-2
CDR3 protein: CASIRDSRTGELFF
CDR3 DNA: TGTGCCAGCATACGGGACAGTAGAACCGGGGAGCTGTTTTTT

D gene: TRBD2
clone size: -
V gene: TRBV20-1
J gene: TRBJ2-1
CDR3 protein: CSARGTSSANEQFF
CDR3 DNA: TGCAGTGCTAGAGGGACTAGCAGTGCTAATGAGCAGTTCTTC

D gene: -
clone size: -
V gene: TRBV4-2
J gene: TRBJ2-5
CDR3 protein: CASSQDLGRETQYF
CDR3 DNA: TGTGCCAGCAGCCAAGATCTGGGCCGCGAGACCCAGTACTTC

D gene: TRBD2
clone size: -
V gene: TRBV12-3/TRBV12-4
J gene: TRBJ2-3
CDR3 protein: CASSSRMTSGSGADTQYF
CDR3 DNA: TGTGCCAGCAGTTCAAGGATGACTAGCGGGAGTGGGGCAGATACGCAGTATTTT

D gene: TRBD1
clone size: -
V gene: TRBV9
J gene: TRBJ1-6
CDR3 protein: CASSVGAGRQGYNSPLHF
CDR3 DNA: TGTGCCAGCAGCGTAGGAGCGGGGAGACAGGGATATAATTCACCCCTCCACTTT

D gene: TRBD2
clone size: once
V gene: TRBV20-1
J gene: TRBJ2-2
CDR3 protein: CSASSGLEAGELFF
CDR3 DNA: TGCAGTGCTTCATCGGGACTAGAGGCCGGGGAGCTGTTTTTT